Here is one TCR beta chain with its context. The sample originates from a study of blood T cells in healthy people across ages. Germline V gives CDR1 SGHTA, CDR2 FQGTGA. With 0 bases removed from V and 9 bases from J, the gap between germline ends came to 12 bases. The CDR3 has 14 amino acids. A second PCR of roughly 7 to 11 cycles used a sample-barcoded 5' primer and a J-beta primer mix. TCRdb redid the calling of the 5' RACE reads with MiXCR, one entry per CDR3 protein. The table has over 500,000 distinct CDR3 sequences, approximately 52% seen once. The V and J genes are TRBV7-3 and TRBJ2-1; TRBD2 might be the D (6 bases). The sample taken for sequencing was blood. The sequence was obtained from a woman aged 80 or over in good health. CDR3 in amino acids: CASSLTEGGFEQFF. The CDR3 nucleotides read TGTGCCAGCAGCTTAACGGAAGGAGGGTTTGAGCAGTTCTTC.